Listed below are T cell receptor beta chains from one sample, sequenced in a study of T cell responses to AZD1222 COVID-19 vaccine. The method was immunoSEQ multiplex PCR; TCRdb's version includes in-frame clones alone and lacks a portion of them. The top ten hold more than 5% of the sample, which has some 80,000 clones, over 75% seen once. Here the sequenced sample was peripheral blood, taken on day 0 of MenACWY control vaccination. Receptor source: an adult in good health. CDR3s include the opening cysteine and the closing phenylalanine or tryptophan. The D gene is left open where the match is weak. Where a row states a size, it is once, few, many or the class of an expanded clone; other rows omit it.

clone size	V gene	J gene	D gene	CDR3 protein	CDR3 DNA
.	TRBV19	TRBJ1-6	TRBD1	CASSLWEGTDRSPLHF	TGTGCCAGTAGTTTATGGGAGGGGACAGATCGTTCACCCCTCCACTTT
.	TRBV6-5	TRBJ2-7	.	CASILRGDYPYEQYF	TGTGCCAGCATACTAAGGGGGGACTACCCCTACGAGCAGTACTTC
.	TRBV7-2	TRBJ1-5	.	CASSLLGGSNQPQHF	TGTGCCAGCAGCTTATTAGGTGGAAGCAATCAGCCCCAGCATTTT
.	TRBV2	TRBJ1-5	.	CASTLRTHNQPQHF	TGTGCCAGCACCCTTCGAACCCATAATCAGCCCCAGCATTTT
.	TRBV6-5	TRBJ1-6	.	CASSYGYNSPLHF	TGTGCCAGCAGTTACGGTTATAATTCACCCCTCCACTTT
.	TRBV5-6	TRBJ2-7	TRBD1	CASSVGQGPRSYEQYF	TGTGCCAGCAGCGTCGGACAGGGACCGAGGTCCTACGAGCAGTACTTC
.	TRBV6-2/TRBV6-3	TRBJ1-5	TRBD1	CASSYDRVRPQHF	TGTGCCAGCAGTTACGACAGGGTGAGGCCCCAGCATTTT
once	TRBV5-1	TRBJ2-1	.	CASRTLVGRNEQFF	TGCGCCAGCAGAACTTTAGTGGGGAGGAATGAGCAGTTCTTC
.	TRBV18	TRBJ2-4	.	CASSPREVGKNIQYF	TGTGCCAGCTCCCCCCGCGAGGTGGGCAAAAACATTCAGTACTTC
few	TRBV30	TRBJ1-1	.	CAWSVYGGTEAFF	TGTGCCTGGAGTGTATATGGGGGCACTGAAGCTTTCTTT
.	TRBV28	TRBJ2-7	.	CASSLVGGFEQYF	TGTGCCAGCAGTTTAGTGGGCGGTTTCGAGCAGTACTTC
.	TRBV14	TRBJ2-1	.	CASSQDFSGKGYNEQFF	TGTGCCAGCAGCCAAGATTTTTCAGGGAAGGGCTACAATGAGCAGTTCTTC
.	TRBV6-5	TRBJ2-4	.	CASSSGVLAKNIQYF	TGTGCCAGCAGCTCAGGGGTGCTAGCCAAAAACATTCAGTACTTC
.	TRBV2	TRBJ2-7	.	CASSEAPGAYEQYF	TGTGCCAGCAGTGAAGCGCCAGGAGCCTACGAGCAGTACTTC
few	TRBV4-3	TRBJ1-2	.	CASSQDRVKHGYTF	TGCGCCAGCAGCCAAGACAGGGTTAAGCATGGCTACACCTTC
.	TRBV5-5	TRBJ1-5	.	CASSPETDRVPQHF	TGTGCCAGCAGCCCAGAGACTGATCGCGTCCCCCAGCATTTT
.	TRBV28	TRBJ1-5	.	CASREGNQPQHF	TGTGCCAGCAGGGAGGGCAATCAGCCCCAGCATTTT
.	TRBV2	TRBJ1-3	.	CASSPQFSGNTIYF	TGTGCCAGCAGCCCCCAGTTCTCTGGAAACACCATATATTTT
.	TRBV13	TRBJ1-2	.	CASSLRPRARGYTF	TGTGCCAGCAGCTTAAGGCCCAGGGCCAGGGGCTACACCTTC
.	TRBV28	TRBJ1-1	.	CASSLVRDETFF	TGTGCCAGCAGTTTAGTACGGGACGAAACTTTCTTT
.	TRBV10-3	TRBJ1-1	TRBD1	CAISRDSLDTEAFF	TGTGCCATCAGCAGGGACAGCCTGGACACTGAAGCTTTCTTT
.	TRBV5-6	TRBJ2-7	.	CASSPRTSSYEQYF	TGTGCCAGCAGCCCCCGGACAAGCTCCTACGAGCAGTACTTC
.	TRBV4-2	TRBJ2-7	TRBD1	CASSQVGTGYEQYF	TGTGCCAGCAGCCAAGTTGGGACAGGCTACGAGCAGTACTTC
.	TRBV19	TRBJ1-1	.	CASSIAGGMNTEAFF	TGTGCCAGTAGTATAGCGGGGGGTATGAACACTGAAGCTTTCTTT
.	TRBV5-1	TRBJ2-7	.	CASSLAAGSSYEQYF	TGCGCCAGCAGCTTGGCCGCGGGGAGCTCCTACGAGCAGTACTTC
once	TRBV3-1/TRBV3-2	TRBJ1-2	.	CASYRQPEVGYGYTF	TGTGCCAGCTACAGACAGCCCGAGGTTGGCTATGGCTACACCTTC
.	TRBV3-1/TRBV3-2	TRBJ1-5	.	CASSQDSPLSNQPQHF	TGTGCCAGCAGCCAAGATTCACCGCTTAGCAATCAGCCCCAGCATTTT
.	TRBV6-2/TRBV6-3	TRBJ1-2	.	CASSEPLTLYGYTF	TGTGCCAGCAGTGAGCCTCTAACTCTTTATGGCTACACCTTC
few	TRBV7-9	TRBJ2-7	TRBD1	CASSSTRDRASEQYF	TGTGCCAGCAGTTCGACCCGGGACAGGGCCTCCGAGCAGTACTTC
.	TRBV28	TRBJ1-4	.	CATRDIAEKLFF	TGTGCCACCAGGGATATAGCTGAAAAACTGTTTTTT
once	TRBV6-5	TRBJ1-1	.	CASSYRPGGGNTEAFF	TGTGCCAGCAGTTACAGGCCGGGTGGAGGGAACACTGAAGCTTTCTTT
.	TRBV7-9	TRBJ2-1	.	CASSYNEQFF	TGTGCCAGCAGCTATAATGAGCAGTTCTTC
.	TRBV4-3	TRBJ1-2	.	CASSQENRANGYTF	TGCGCCAGCAGCCAAGAGAACAGGGCGAACGGCTACACCTTC
.	TRBV16	TRBJ2-1	.	CASSQFSQYNEQFF	TGTGCCAGCAGCCAATTTTCGCAGTACAATGAGCAGTTCTTC
once	TRBV2	TRBJ1-1	.	CASSEAYSAEAFF	TGTGCCAGCAGTGAAGCTTATTCGGCTGAAGCTTTCTTT
once	TRBV10-3	TRBJ1-4	TRBD1	CAIRQGASNEKLFF	TGTGCCATCCGACAGGGGGCGTCTAATGAAAAACTGTTTTTT
many	TRBV6-5	TRBJ1-2	.	CASSVSPGGGYTF	TGTGCCAGCAGCGTATCGCCCGGTGGTGGCTACACCTTC